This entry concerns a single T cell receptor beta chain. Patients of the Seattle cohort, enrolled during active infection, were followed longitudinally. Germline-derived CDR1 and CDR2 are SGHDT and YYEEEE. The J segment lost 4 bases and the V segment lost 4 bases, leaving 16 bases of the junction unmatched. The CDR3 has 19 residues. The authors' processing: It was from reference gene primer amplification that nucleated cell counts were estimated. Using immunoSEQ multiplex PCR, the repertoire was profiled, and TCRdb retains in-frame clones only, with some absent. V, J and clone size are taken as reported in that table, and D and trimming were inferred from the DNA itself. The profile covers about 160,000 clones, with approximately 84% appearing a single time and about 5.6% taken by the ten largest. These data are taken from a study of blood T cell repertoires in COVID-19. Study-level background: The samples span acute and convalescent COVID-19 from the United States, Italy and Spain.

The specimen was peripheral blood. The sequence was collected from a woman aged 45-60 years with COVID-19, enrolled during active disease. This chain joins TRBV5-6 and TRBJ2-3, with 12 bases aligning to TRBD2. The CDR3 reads CASSAEGRLAGVSPDTQYF. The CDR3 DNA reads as TGTGCCAGCAGCGCGGAGGGGAGACTAGCGGGGGTGTCCCCAGATACGCAGTATTTT.